Included here is one T cell receptor beta chain sequence, with context. The entry originates in a study of blood T cell repertoires in COVID-19. Participants' own reports of clinical history determined their cohort assignment. Recovery among Cohort 3 donors was established by two negative PCRs, clearance, or symptom resolution. Per the germline V gene, CDR1 is MNHEY and CDR2 is SVGAGI. Deletions cut 8 bases from V and 2 bases from J, with 13 bases between. The CDR3 sequence is 13 residues long. Under the authors' procedure: Nucleated cell number was recorded as an estimate derived from reference gene primer amplification. Libraries were prepared by immunoSEQ multiplex PCR; TCRdb keeps only in-frame clonotypes and omits some of them. The DNA was the basis for D and trimming; V, J and clone size are from that table. The repertoire consists of fewer than 300,000 clones, with roughly 85% occurring once and the leading ten covering roughly 2.6%.

This clonotype was sampled from a woman in her 50s who had recovered from COVID-19. The chain has TRBV6-5 and TRBJ2-7, with D possibly TRBD2 on 5 matching bases. The sample consisted of PBMCs or T cells enriched from blood (not recorded which). CDR3: CASGKEATYEQYF. The CDR3 region has the DNA TGTGCCAGCGGGAAGGAGGCGACCTACGAGCAGTACTTC.